This record concerns one T cell receptor beta chain sequence. Its antigen is undetermined. This entry is derived from a study of OX40 agonist ivuxolimab in advanced cancers. Study-level points and caveats: Within 6 weeks, CD4+ and CD8+ blood T cells expanded clonally at 0.1 to 3.0 mg/kg.

Exclusion applied to patients with autoimmune disease history or systemic immunosuppression. This CDR3 has 15 amino acids. Germline assignment: CDR1 MNHEY and CDR2 SVGAGI. V was shortened by 4 bases and J by 9 bases, with 19 bases between the two germline ends. Libraries were prepared by immunoSEQ multiplex PCR; TCRdb keeps only in-frame clonotypes and omits some of them. The sample yields 65,000 to 70,000 clones, around 87% seen once. The V call is TRBV6-5, the J call TRBJ2-4; tentatively, D is TRBD2 (6 bases). Sample: CD4+ or CD8+ T cells sorted from blood, taken in a trial of the OX40 agonist ivuxolimab. This clonotype originated in an adult with an advanced solid tumor such as melanoma, head and neck, liver or kidney cancer. The chain's CDR3 is CASSFSGIGVGIQYF. The CDR3 DNA reads as TGTGCCAGCAGTTTTAGCGGAATTGGGGTAGGCATTCAGTACTTC.